This is a list of T cell receptor beta chains from one sample in a study of T-cell memory formation after mild COVID-19. From the 5' RACE reads, TCRdb called clonotypes with MiXCR, one entry per CDR3 protein. The repertoire holds about 400,000 distinct CDR3 sequences, about 25% seen once, with around 12% in the top ten. The sequenced sample consisted of PBMCs or a T cell subset sorted from them (not recorded which). The receptors shown here come from an adult woman who had mild COVID-19 (a few samples of this study predate the infection). Cell type and time point are not known. The CDR3 runs from the conserved cysteine through the conserved F or W. Fields, in order: CDR3 protein, V gene.

CDR3: CATSGLRQGVTQYF; V: TRBV24-1
CDR3: CSARDPGLVYYEQYF; V: TRBV20-1
CDR3: CASSLSQGGFGYTF; V: TRBV12-3/TRBV12-4
CDR3: CASSYSIGGLNTEAFF; V: TRBV6-2/TRBV6-3
CDR3: CASSLMVPTSGNTIYF; V: TRBV7-2
CDR3: CASSVAQGPQNTEAFF; V: TRBV21-1
CDR3: CASSQESWAASTDTQYF; V: TRBV4-2
CDR3: CASRTSGTSGANVLTF; V: TRBV28
CDR3: CATSLGVQETQYF; V: TRBV15
CDR3: CATSDALMMETQYF; V: TRBV24-1
CDR3: CASSLVAGGISEQFF; V: TRBV7-3
CDR3: CSARDGRLISGNTIYF; V: TRBV20-1
CDR3: CASSLGPGQVEDTQYF; V: TRBV28